Listed here are 8 T cell receptor beta chains from one sample, sequenced in a study of shared clonotypes between healthy human individuals. TCRdb's table, derived via immunoSEQ multiplex PCR, lists solely in-frame clones and lacks some. Of roughly 890,000 clones in the sample, 92% were seen once. Terminally differentiated effector memory CD45RA+ cells were excluded from the naive CD8 cells, which were CD45RO-negative and positively selected for CCR7. Source material: naive CD8+ T cells sorted from blood. The receptors were sampled from a young man in good health.

The CDR3 sequence is CAWMRGWELENTEAFF. CDR3 DNA: TGTGCCTGGATGCGTGGTTGGGAGCTTGAGAACACTGAAGCTTTCTTT. The chain uses TRBV30 and TRBJ1-1; no firm D call. Trimming left V 4 bases short and J 1 base short, with 19 bases between. This CDR3 comprises 16 residues. In germline, CDR1 is GTSNPN, CDR2 SVGIG (reference sequence).

This clone was seen once. CDR3 in DNA: TGTGCCAGCAGCTCAGCCCCGACGGACCAAGAGACCCAGTACTTC. It encodes CASSSAPTDQETQYF. The chain uses TRBV7-3 and TRBJ2-5; D unresolved. This CDR3 contains 15 residues. CDR1 is SGHTA and CDR2 is FQGTGA in the germline V gene. The V end was cut by 4 bases, the J end by 0 bases, with 12 bases between.

This rearrangement joins TRBV7-9 to TRBJ2-1; D may be TRBD2 (6 bases). CDR1 and CDR2 from the germline V gene are SEHNR and FQNEAQ (reference sequence). V lost 0 bases and J 8 bases, leaving 14 bases between the germline ends. This CDR3 spans 15 amino acids. The CDR3 nucleotides are TGTGCCAGCAGCTTAGCGCCCCGGGGGAACGATGAGCAGTTCTTC. It encodes CASSLAPRGNDEQFF.

The chain combines TRBV7-6 with TRBJ2-3, with TRBD2 identical over 9 bases. Per germline, CDR1 SGHVS and CDR2 FNYEAQ. The CDR3 totals 14 residues. Losses at the gene ends were 3 bases for V and 3 bases for J; bases not matched to a gene: 1. The CDR3 loop reads CASSFSGGTDTQYF. CDR3 nucleotide sequence: TGTGCCAGCAGCTTTAGCGGGGGAACAGATACGCAGTATTTT.

V gene TRBV4-1 combines with J gene TRBJ2-7; 15 bases match TRBD2. CDR1 and CDR2 (germline): MGHRA, YSYEKL. After removal of 2 bases from V and 3 bases from J, the junction contained 8 bases not matched to a gene. CDR3 length: 18 residues. The chain's CDR3 is CASSQRMGLAGGYYEQYF. The CDR3 DNA follows: TGCGCCAGCAGCCAACGAATGGGACTAGCGGGAGGCTACTACGAGCAGTACTTC.

This clone has only one observation. The V and J genes are TRBV6-1 and TRBJ2-7, with 10 bases that match TRBD1. The V and J ends lost 5 bases and 1 base, in that order; junction bases with no gene match: 5. CDR1 is MNHNS and CDR2 is SASEGT in the germline V gene. The CDR3 is 15 residues long. The CDR3 loop reads CASSPWGQGSYEQYF. The CDR3 DNA sequence: TGTGCCAGCAGTCCATGGGGACAGGGGTCCTACGAGCAGTACTTC.

In the case of this clone: Compared with germline, one end of the junction differs, possibly owing to a read error. The chain employs TRBV5-4 and TRBJ2-7; no firm D call. CDR3 length: 15 amino acids. CDR1 and CDR2 (germline): SGHNT, YYREEE (reference sequence). The CDR3 protein is CASSQDRSRVYEQYF. The CDR3 DNA is TGCGCCAGCAGCCAAGATCGGAGCAGAGTCTACGAGCAGTACTTC.

The rearrangement joins TRBV28 to TRBJ1-4; 8 bases are a match to TRBD1. J lost 5 bases, V lost 1 base, and 3 bases had no gene match. Germline CDR1 MDHEN, CDR2 SYDVKM. This CDR3 is 15 amino acids long. The CDR3 DNA follows: TGTGCCAGCAGTTTATCTCAGGGGGCAAATGAAAAACTGTTTTTT. This sequence encodes CASSLSQGANEKLFF.